These T cell receptor beta chains were read from a single sample in a study of blood T cell repertoires in COVID-19. TCRdb's table, derived via immunoSEQ multiplex PCR, lists solely in-frame clones and lacks some. This sample has over 200,000 clones; approximately 92% occur once, and the top ten carry approximately 2.6%. The material sequenced was peripheral blood. Receptors originate from a person aged 18-29 years with COVID-19, enrolled during active disease. The CDR3 runs from the conserved cysteine through the conserved F or W.

TRBV4-1	CASSQEGSAGASEKLFF
TRBV12-3/TRBV12-4	CASSFPQQETQYF
TRBV27	CASSPHSTDTQYF
TRBV27	CASSLGPPGFGPQHF
TRBV5-6	CASSPWDRRTDTQYF
TRBV7-2	CASSLAGAGDNYGYTF
TRBV5-1	CASSLGQRNEKLFF
TRBV4-1	CASSQDQGGGNTIYF
TRBV9	CASSVAVPNTIYF
TRBV6-5	CASGIDSNYGYTF
TRBV5-4	CASKRDSATDTQYF
TRBV5-4	CASSLEASYNSPLHF
TRBV28	CASSFPSDRVTGELFF
TRBV18	CASSQSGEQYF
TRBV7-2	CASSPGTGDEKLFF
TRBV9	CASSAELYSYNEQFF
TRBV7-2	CASSFGWLAKNTGELFF
TRBV5-4	CASSRTSGASYEQYF
TRBV5-1	CASSLDSGGTDTQYF
TRBV6-6	CASSYPGTGSPWAFF
TRBV9	CASSSSGGAAYGYTF
TRBV25-1	CASSARDSITDTQYF
TRBV6-5	CASSYSKSQYEQYF